Presented here are 21 T cell receptor beta chains from one specimen sequenced in a study of sequential checkpoint blockade in melanoma. Only in-frame clones appear in the TCRdb table, and some are missing; sequencing was by immunoSEQ multiplex PCR. The sample yields about 2,100 clones, under 60% seen once. The treatment was: randomized to nivolumab then ipilimumab (arm A) or the reverse (arm B). This specimen consisted of CD8+ T cells sorted from blood (inferred from file names), obtained from a patient given nivolumab and ipilimumab in sequence. The receptors come from a human patient with melanoma. Some clones in this sample may be carry-over from other donors' samples.

The rearrangement uses TRBV14 and TRBJ1-4; D remains unclear. The germline CDR1 and CDR2 sequences are SGHDN and FVKESK. CDR3 size: 16 residues. V was shortened by 4 bases and J by 6 bases, with 18 bases between the two germline ends. CDR3 residues: CASSRPSPTRYEKLFF. In DNA form, the CDR3 reads TGTGCCAGCAGCCGCCCCTCCCCCACCAGATATGAAAAACTGTTTTTT.

V and J are TRBV13 and TRBJ2-7; TRBD1 matches 9 bases. The germline V gene encodes CDR1 PRHDT and CDR2 FYEKMQ (reference sequence). The trim removed 5 bases at V and 7 bases at J, leaving 9 bases unmatched. This CDR3 contains 14 residues. The CDR3 DNA reads TGTGCCAGCAGCACCGGGACAGGGTCCTGGGAGCAGTACTTC. Translation gives CASSTGTGSWEQYF.

This chain links TRBV7-6 with TRBJ1-2; D is possibly TRBD1 (5 bases). The germline V and J ends were trimmed by 1 base and 8 bases, with 17 bases remaining between them. The CDR3 totals 15 residues. The germline V gene encodes CDR1 SGHVS and CDR2 FNYEAQ. Here the CDR3 DNA reads TGTGCCAGCAGCTTAGAGGCCGGGACTGAGCCGGGCTACACCTTC. It specifies CASSLEAGTEPGYTF.

This chain joins TRBV18 and TRBJ2-1; the D gene is possibly TRBD1 (5 bases). V was shortened by 7 bases and J by 7 bases, with 17 bases between the two germline ends. Germline values: CDR1 KGHSH, CDR2 LQKENI. The CDR3 is made up of 14 amino acids. This chain's CDR3 is CASFDSRQGNEQFF. The CDR3 coding sequence is TGTGCCAGCTTCGACAGCCGCCAAGGGAATGAGCAGTTCTTC.

The rearrangement joins TRBV4-3 to TRBJ2-7, with 7 nucleotides matching TRBD2. The length of the CDR3 is 16 residues. The trim removed 0 bases at V and 0 bases at J, leaving 5 bases unmatched. Germline-derived CDR1 and CDR2 are LGHNA and YSLEER. CDR3 in DNA: TGCGCCAGCAGCCAAGATGGAGCGGGGCCCTCCTACGAGCAGTACTTC. Its protein product is CASSQDGAGPSYEQYF.

V is TRBV4-1 and J is TRBJ1-1; no firm D call. Between the trimmed V and J ends, which lost 0 bases and 4 bases, there was a span of 3 bases. CDR1 and CDR2 (germline): MGHRA, YSYEKL. This CDR3 spans 12 amino acids. CDR3 amino acids: CASSQDLTEAFF. As DNA, the CDR3 is TGCGCCAGCAGCCAAGACCTCACTGAAGCTTTCTTT.

The rearrangement links TRBV6-4 to TRBJ2-1, with a tentative D call TRBD1 (6 bases). There are 13 residues in the CDR3. The V and J ends lost 4 bases and 10 bases respectively, with 14 bases between them. Germline-derived CDR1 and CDR2 are MRHNA and SNTAGT. CDR3 in DNA: TGTGCCAGCAGTGTGGGGGTTACAGGGGAGCAGTTCTTC. Encoded protein: CASSVGVTGEQFF.

This chain uses TRBV12-5 with TRBJ2-2, with D hard to call. Between the trimmed V and J ends, which lost 0 bases and 1 base, there was a span of 6 bases. The V gene's germline CDR1 is LGHNT and CDR2 FRNRAP. The CDR3 is made up of 15 amino acids. The CDR3 here is CASGLVIRNTGELFF. The CDR3 DNA sequence: TGTGCTAGTGGTTTGGTAATCCGGAACACCGGGGAGCTGTTTTTT.

This clone is judged large. The V and J genes are TRBV7-2 and TRBJ2-1; 15 bases agree with TRBD2. Germline values: CDR1 SGHTA, CDR2 FQGNSA. The trim removed 4 bases at V and 7 bases at J, leaving 2 bases unmatched. There are 15 residues in the CDR3. CDR3 DNA: TGTGCCAGCAGCTCTGGACTAGCGGGGGGGAATGAGCAGTTCTTC. Protein sequence: CASSSGLAGGNEQFF.

This clone was observed a handful of times. This chain connects TRBV7-9 to TRBJ1-2; D ambiguous. The germline V gene encodes CDR1 SEHNR and CDR2 FQNEAQ (reference sequence). V was trimmed by 5 bases and J by 3 bases, leaving 10 bases between them. This CDR3 contains 13 residues. The CDR3 DNA is TGTGCCAGCAGCCAAGAGAACTACTATGGCTACACCTTC. Encoded protein: CASSQENYYGYTF.

V gene TRBV2 combines with J gene TRBJ2-1, with 8 bases identical to TRBD2. The CDR3 extends over 13 amino acids. CDR1 SNHLY and CDR2 FYNNEI come from the germline V gene. CDR3 amino acids: CAYKGLVYNEQFF. As DNA, the CDR3 is TGTGCTTATAAGGGACTAGTGTACAATGAGCAGTTCTTC.

The chain has TRBV7-9 and TRBJ2-3, with 10 bases fitting TRBD2. The CDR3 consists of 18 residues. J lost 5 bases, V lost 5 bases, and 16 bases had no gene match. Germline assignment: CDR1 SEHNR and CDR2 FQNEAQ (reference sequence). The CDR3 nucleotides read TGTGCCAGCAGCCATAGCGGGGGGCCCCCTCGAGACAAAGATACGCAGTATTTT. It yields the protein CASSHSGGPPRDKDTQYF.

The chain couples TRBV4-1 to TRBJ2-3, with D perhaps matching TRBD2 (6 bases). V was cut by 0 bases and J by 2 bases, with 9 bases left in between. Germline V CDR1 and CDR2: MGHRA, YSYEKL. The CDR3 length is 15 residues. CDR3 in DNA: TGCGCCAGCAGCCAAGAGGGAGGCTACACAGATACGCAGTATTTT. Its translation: CASSQEGGYTDTQYF.

By its share, this clone is medium-sized. The chain employs TRBV6-6 and TRBJ2-7; maybe TRBD1 (7 bases). V was cut by 6 bases and J by 2 bases, with 17 bases left in between. CDR1 and CDR2 (germline): MNHNY, SVGAGI (reference sequence). The CDR3 is made up of 15 amino acids. CDR3 sequence (DNA): TGTGCCAGCAGAATGCAGGGGGGCCTAGCCTACGAGCAGTACTTC. This sequence encodes CASRMQGGLAYEQYF.

This chain joins TRBV6-5 and TRBJ1-6; D possibly corresponds to TRBD1 (6 bases). Germline assignment: CDR1 MNHEY and CDR2 SVGAGI. V was pared by 0 bases and J by 8 bases, with 11 bases between. The CDR3 is 15 amino acids. The CDR3 DNA is TGTGCCAGCAGTTACTCGGGCGGGGGCGATTCACCCCTCCACTTT. Translated, it gives CASSYSGGGDSPLHF.

Sample share makes this clone large. In the same sample, other DNA sequences code for this CDR3. The chain is built from TRBV7-9 and TRBJ1-6; D ambiguous. V was trimmed by 2 bases and J by 4 bases, leaving 6 bases between them. Germline-derived CDR1 and CDR2 are SEHNR and FQNEAQ (reference sequence). The CDR3 is 14 residues long. In DNA, the CDR3 is TGTGCCAGCAGCTTACAGGATTATAATTCACCCCTCCACTTT. Its protein is CASSLQDYNSPLHF.

This clone turned up a few times. V gene TRBV29-1 combines with J gene TRBJ2-2; perhaps TRBD1 as D (5 bases). This CDR3 spans 14 amino acids. Germline lookup yields CDR1 SQVTM and CDR2 ANQGSEA. V gave up 2 bases and J gave up 5 bases, with 12 bases separating them. The CDR3 spells CSVEWTPGTGELFF. The DNA of the CDR3 is TGCAGCGTTGAATGGACACCTGGGACCGGGGAGCTGTTTTTT.

This clone was seen a few times. This sequence joins TRBV27 and TRBJ2-3, with a tentative D call TRBD2 (6 bases). This CDR3 comprises 15 residues. V was trimmed by 2 bases and J by 11 bases, leaving 20 bases between them. CDR1 and CDR2 (germline): MNHEY, SMNVEV (reference sequence). CDR3 residues: CASSLSRDSNRGQYF. The CDR3 DNA follows: TGTGCCAGCAGTTTAAGCCGGGACTCCAACCGGGGGCAGTATTTT.

This clone was observed a few times. CDR3 bases: TGTGCCAGCAGCTCGACAGCAGTTTATGCTAATGAGCAGTTCTTC. Encoded protein: CASSSTAVYANEQFF. The chain links TRBV7-3 to TRBJ2-1; tentative D call: TRBD1 (5 bases). V dropped 4 bases and J dropped 7 bases, with 17 bases sitting between them. Germline CDR1 and CDR2: SGHTA and FQGTGA. The CDR3 has 15 amino acids.

This clone occurred a few times. The J gene is TRBJ2-7, the V gene TRBV7-2; 9 nucleotides line up with TRBD2. The germline CDR1 and CDR2 sequences are SGHTA and FQGNSA. Trimming cost V 1 base and J 4 bases; bases outside gene matches: 11. The CDR3 loop spans 17 amino acids. DNA for the CDR3: TGTGCCAGCAGCTTAGGGCCAGCGGGGGGCCGTCAATACGAGCAGTACTTC. Its protein product is CASSLGPAGGRQYEQYF. Using reference TRBV7-2 and TRBJ2-7 for the parts outside the CDR3, the full variable domain is GAGVSQSPSNKVTEKGKDVELRCDPISGHTALYWYRQSLGQGLEFLIYFQGNSAPDKSGLPSDRFSAERTGGSVSTLTIQRTQQEDSAVYLCASSLGPAGGRQYEQYFGPGTRLTVT.

The chain links TRBV6-1 to TRBJ2-7; 8 nucleotides line up with TRBD2. V lost 6 bases to trimming and J lost 4 bases; unmatched junction nucleotides: 8. The germline CDR1 and CDR2 sequences are MNHNS and SASEGT. The CDR3 spans 14 residues. For the CDR3, the DNA is TGTGCCAGCAGCCACGGGGGGGCCGGGTACGAGCAGTACTTC. Translated, it gives CASSHGGAGYEQYF.